A single sample gave rise to the 17 T cell receptor beta chains below, sequenced in a study of shared clonotypes between healthy human individuals. Sequenced by immunoSEQ multiplex PCR; TCRdb stores in-frame clones only, minus some. The profile covers some 1 million clones, with roughly 75% appearing a single time and approximately 1.5% taken by the ten largest. What was sequenced was memory CD4+ T cells sorted from blood. Sample subset: CD45RA-negative fraction. The source of these receptors is a man aged 18 to 35 in good health.

The CDR3 protein is CAWSVSRETYEQYF. Written as DNA, the CDR3 is TGTGCCTGGAGTGTTTCGAGGGAAACTTACGAGCAGTACTTC. The chain has TRBV30 and TRBJ2-7; a weak D match, TRBD2 (5 bases). This CDR3 comprises 14 residues. The germline V and J ends were trimmed by 0 bases and 4 bases, with 13 bases remaining between them. Germline CDR1 is GTSNPN and CDR2 is SVGIG (reference sequence).

The chain carries TRBV6-5 and TRBJ1-6; tentative D call: TRBD1 (6 bases). CDR3 length equals 14 residues. CDR1 is MNHEY and CDR2 is SVGAGI in the germline V gene. V shed 6 bases and J shed 7 bases, with 13 bases lying between them. Here the CDR3 reads CASSRGGKNSPLHF. The CDR3 region has the DNA TGTGCCAGCAGCCGAGGGGGAAAGAATTCACCCCTCCACTTT.

This chain links TRBV12-5 with TRBJ2-2; no definite D call. The V and J ends lost 5 bases and 0 bases respectively, with 10 bases between them. The CDR3 runs to 15 residues. Germline CDR1 LGHNT, CDR2 FRNRAP. CDR3 amino acids: CASGLRPPNTGELFF. CDR3 nucleotide sequence: TGTGCTAGTGGTCTACGACCTCCGAACACCGGGGAGCTGTTTTTT.

This clone has at least ten counts. V gene TRBV19 combines with J gene TRBJ1-2; tentative D call: TRBD1 (5 bases). Germline-derived CDR1 and CDR2 are LNHDA and SQIVND (reference sequence). V lost 2 bases to trimming and J lost 7 bases, with 14 bases between them. CDR3 length: 14 residues. The CDR3 DNA reads as TGTGCCAGTAGTATAACCCCCGGGGACCGTGGCTACACCTTC. This gives the protein CASSITPGDRGYTF.

The chain is built from TRBV5-1 and TRBJ2-7; 7 bases align to TRBD2. The CDR3 covers 17 residues. Germline V gene sequence: CDR1 SGHRS, CDR2 YFSETQ. Trimming took 4 bases from V and 7 from J; bases not matched to a gene: 20. The CDR3 sequence: CASSGGAGAPGREEQYF. Here the CDR3 DNA reads TGCGCCAGCAGCGGTGGCGCCGGGGCGCCAGGGAGGGAAGAGCAGTACTTC. The variable domain in full, completed from reference TRBV5-1 and TRBJ2-7, reads KAGVTQTPRYLIKTRGQQVTLSCSPISGHRSVSWYQQTPGQGLQFLFEYFSETQRNKGNFPGRFSGRQFSNSRSEMNVSTLELGDSALYLCASSGGAGAPGREEQYFGPGTRLTVT.

V and J are TRBV6-1 and TRBJ1-6; D unclear. The V gene's germline CDR1 is MNHNS and CDR2 SASEGT. The CDR3 totals 17 residues. Trimming removed 3 bases from V and 7 bases from J, with 19 bases in between. For the CDR3, the DNA is TGTGCCAGCAGTGACCCCGGCTCCCGCCGATCGAATTCACCCCTCCACTTT. Protein: CASSDPGSRRSNSPLHF.

The chain joins TRBV5-1 to TRBJ2-1, with D possibly being TRBD1 (6 bases). The germline V and J ends were trimmed by 5 bases and 0 bases, with 12 bases remaining between them. The CDR3 length is 15 residues. CDR1 is SGHRS and CDR2 is YFSETQ in the germline V gene. CDR3 residues: CASSFGGGSYNEQFF. The CDR3 nucleotides read TGCGCCAGCAGTTTTGGGGGCGGCTCCTACAATGAGCAGTTCTTC.

V usage is TRBV19 and J usage is TRBJ1-4; D is unresolved. Looked up from germline, CDR1 is LNHDA and CDR2 is SQIVND (reference sequence). Trimming cost V 5 bases and J 7 bases, with 14 bases left between them. There are 14 residues in the CDR3. The CDR3 nucleotides read TGTGCCAGTAGTCCAACCCGGGTGGGTGAAAAACTGTTTTTT. Protein: CASSPTRVGEKLFF.

To note about this clone: Distinct nucleotide sequences in the sample also encode this CDR3. This chain joins TRBV6-5 and TRBJ1-6; D remains unclear. This CDR3 comprises 15 residues. Looked up from germline, CDR1 is MNHEY and CDR2 is SVGAGI. V was trimmed by 0 bases and J by 7 bases, leaving 10 bases between them. CDR3 residues: CASSYSVQGNSPLHF. In DNA form, the CDR3 reads TGTGCCAGCAGTTACTCCGTGCAAGGAAATTCACCCCTCCACTTT.

This chain connects TRBV6-1 to TRBJ2-5; the D is unclear. This CDR3 has 12 amino acids. The V gene lost 7 bases and the J gene lost 1 base, with 7 bases spanning the gap. Germline V gene sequence: CDR1 MNHNS, CDR2 SASEGT. The CDR3 DNA sequence: TGTGCCAGCACTAGGACCCAAGAGACCCAGTACTTC. Amino acid sequence: CASTRTQETQYF.

Details on this clone: It may be a read error: a sequence one base away is much more abundant. Other DNA sequences in this specimen translate into the identical CDR3. The chain recombines TRBV5-4 with TRBJ2-2, with D possibly TRBD1 on 6 matching bases. CDR3 size: 14 residues. Germline assignment: CDR1 SGHNT and CDR2 YYREEE (reference sequence). Trimming stripped 3 bases from V and 1 base from J, with 7 bases between. CDR3 in amino acids: CASSWGLNTGELFF. The CDR3 nucleotides read TGTGCCAGCAGCTGGGGGCTGAACACCGGGGAGCTGTTTTTT.

The chain has TRBV9 and TRBJ2-2; unclear D gene. Trimming removed 3 bases at V and 5 bases at J, with 20 bases between. Per germline, CDR1 SGDLS and CDR2 YYNGEE. The CDR3 has 17 residues. The CDR3 bases are TGTGCCAGCAGCGGACCTCGATTATCCCAAAGGACCGGGGAGCTGTTTTTT. The encoded protein is CASSGPRLSQRTGELFF.

The chain couples TRBV6-1 to TRBJ1-5; 8 nucleotides align to TRBD1. The V and J ends lost 7 bases and 6 bases, in that order; junction bases with no gene match: 8. The CDR3 has 14 residues. Germline CDR1 and CDR2: MNHNS and SASEGT. CDR3 nucleotide sequence: TGTGCCAGCACCCAGGGGGCGCTCAGTCAGCCCCAGCATTTT. Translated, it gives CASTQGALSQPQHF.

The chain joins TRBV7-2 to TRBJ1-6; 7 bases map to TRBD1. CDR3 length: 12 residues. V lost 10 bases and J lost 9; bases outside the gene matches: 6. Germline CDR1 SGHTA, CDR2 FQGNSA. CDR3 loop: CAIGTAVSPLHF. In DNA, the CDR3 is TGTGCCATTGGGACAGCGGTTTCACCCCTCCACTTT.

The rearrangement joins TRBV6-5 to TRBJ1-6, with D possibly TRBD1 on 6 matching bases. V was pared by 2 bases and J by 7 bases, with 12 bases between. Germline values: CDR1 MNHEY, CDR2 SVGAGI. This CDR3 has 15 amino acids. The CDR3 loop is CASSYEGERNSPLHF. The CDR3 region has the DNA TGTGCCAGCAGTTACGAGGGGGAACGCAATTCACCCCTCCACTTT.

This clone came up many times. At the DNA level, this CDR3 is encoded by other sequences in the same sample as well. In DNA, the CDR3 is TGTGCCATCAGTGAGTCTGGAAATGAGCAGTTCTTC. This codes for CAISESGNEQFF. The J gene is TRBJ2-1, the V gene TRBV10-3; D is ambiguous. V was trimmed by 0 bases and J by 7 bases, leaving 4 bases between them. Germline CDR1 ENHRY, CDR2 SYGVKD. This CDR3 is 12 amino acids long.

The chain joins TRBV4-1 to TRBJ2-3; 11 nucleotides align to TRBD2. The CDR3 is 16 residues long. Germline-derived CDR1 and CDR2 are MGHRA and YSYEKL. V shed 4 bases and J 3 bases; nucleotides not matched to a gene: 6. The CDR3 loop is CASSLVSGGATDTQYF. The DNA for the CDR3 is TGCGCCAGCAGCCTCGTTAGCGGGGGGGCAACAGATACGCAGTATTTT.